A selection of T cell receptor beta chains follows, all from one sample in a study of control samples from healthy donors and cancer patients. Assay used: immunoSEQ multiplex PCR; TCRdb lists only in-frame clones, some missing. This sample has under 75,000 clones, with 75% to 85% found just once. Sequencing was done on a sample of blood. These receptors were taken from a middle-aged man in good health. Each CDR3 is given with its conserved first and last residue. Each record gives: J gene, V gene, D gene, clone size, CDR3 DNA, CDR3 protein. A D gene is named only where the DNA matches it firmly. Size tells how often a clone was seen (once, few, many) or the class of an expanded clone, and some rows leave it out.

>TRBJ1-2|TRBV19|-|once
TGTGCCAGTAGTCTACAAAACTATGGCTACACCTTC
CASSLQNYGYTF
>TRBJ2-3|TRBV5-1|-|-
TGCGCCAGCAGCTTGAGGGGGGTAATCTCTAGCACAGATACGCAGTATTTT
CASSLRGVISSTDTQYF
>TRBJ1-3|TRBV7-8|TRBD1|-
TGTGCCAGCAGCTTAGCAGGGGGCGGTTCTGGAAACACCATATATTTT
CASSLAGGGSGNTIYF
>TRBJ1-4|TRBV19|-|-
TGTGCCAGTAGTATGGGGTCCCTTAATGAAAAACTGTTTTTT
CASSMGSLNEKLFF
>TRBJ1-2|TRBV6-5|-|-
TGTGCCAGCAGTTACTCCGGGCCGGGGATGGATGGCTACACCTTC
CASSYSGPGMDGYTF
>TRBJ1-5|TRBV7-2|-|-
TGTGCCAGCAGCTTATACTGGGGCCAGCCCCAGCATTTT
CASSLYWGQPQHF
>TRBJ1-6|TRBV4-3|-|-
TGCGCCAGCAGCCAAGAGTTATTTGGATGGGGGAATTCATCCCTCCACTTT
CASSQELFGWGNSSLHF
>TRBJ1-5|TRBV7-3|-|-
TGTGCCAGCAGCTTGGCCAACAATCAGCCCCAGCATTTT
CASSLANNQPQHF
>TRBJ1-2|TRBV6-2/TRBV6-3|-|-
TGTGCCAGCAGTTCAAACTACCCAAGGCGTGGCTACACCTTC
CASSSNYPRRGYTF
>TRBJ1-1|TRBV14|TRBD1|-
TGTGCCAGCAGCCACAGGGGGATGAACACTGAAGCTTTCTTT
CASSHRGMNTEAFF
>TRBJ2-1|TRBV4-2|-|-
TGTGCCAGCAGCCAAGGGGATGGCTCCTACAATGAGCAGTTCTTC
CASSQGDGSYNEQFF
>TRBJ2-3|TRBV7-2|TRBD2|-
TGTGCCAGCAGCCCTACTAGCGCGGAACCGACGGCCTTT
CASSPTSAEPTAF
>TRBJ2-1|TRBV27|TRBD1|once
TGTGCCAGCAGCCGCGACAGGGACTCCTACAATGAGCAGTTCTTC
CASSRDRDSYNEQFF
>TRBJ1-1|TRBV5-1|TRBD1|-
TGCGCCAGCAGCTCTATTTCAGGGGGGATGAACACTGAAGCTTTCTTT
CASSSISGGMNTEAFF
>TRBJ1-1|TRBV9|-|-
TGTGCCAGCAGCGCCGGGACACAGAACACTGAAGCTTTCTTT
CASSAGTQNTEAFF
>TRBJ2-7|TRBV3-1/TRBV3-2|TRBD1|-
TGTGCCAGCAGCCAACAACACTTTCCGGGACAGGGCCTCTTCAATCCAGCCGAGCAGTACTTC
CASSQQHFPGQGLFNPAEQYF
>TRBJ2-7|TRBV11-2|-|-
TGTGCCAGCAGCTCCTTGCGGGGAACCTACGAGCAGTACTTC
CASSSLRGTYEQYF
>TRBJ1-3|TRBV15|-|-
TGTGCCACCAGCAGGACTGTTTCTGGAAACACCATATATTTT
CATSRTVSGNTIYF
>TRBJ1-4|TRBV29-1|TRBD1|-
TGCAGCGCCGTATCCGACAGGGGTAATGAAAAACTGTTTTTT
CSAVSDRGNEKLFF
>TRBJ1-6|TRBV13|-|-
TGTGCCAGCAGCTTAGGAGGGTTTCGTGGCGGGAATTCACCCCTCCACTTT
CASSLGGFRGGNSPLHF
>TRBJ2-1|TRBV2|TRBD1|once
TGTGCCAGCAGGACGGGGACAGGGGGCTACAATGAGCAGTTCTTC
CASRTGTGGYNEQFF
>TRBJ2-1|TRBV27|-|-
TGTGCCAGCAGTTTCCGGGGATGGAGCAATGAGCAGTTCTTC
CASSFRGWSNEQFF
>TRBJ2-1|TRBV9|TRBD2|-
TGTGCCAGCAGCGTAGCTCTAGCGGGCAACCCCAATGAGCAGTTCTTC
CASSVALAGNPNEQFF